This T cell receptor (beta chain) was retrieved from a study of shared clonotypes between healthy human individuals. Germline CDR1 SGDLS, CDR2 YYNGEE. The CDR3 is 16 amino acids. V was trimmed by 3 bases and J by 0 bases, leaving 15 bases between them. Libraries were prepared by immunoSEQ multiplex PCR; TCRdb keeps only in-frame clonotypes and omits some of them. This repertoire shows 2 million to 2.5 million clones, around 95% found once; its top ten account for roughly 0.13%. This sequence joins TRBV9 and TRBJ1-2; D is unclear. This TCR was recovered from a man between 18 and 35 years old in good health. Material for sequencing was naive CD4+ T cells sorted from blood. Noted subset: CD45RA+ positively selected. The CDR3 coding sequence is TGTGCCAGCAGCGGCCCCCGGGGAGATCCTAACTATGGCTACACCTTC. Translation gives CASSGPRGDPNYGYTF.